This T cell receptor (beta chain) was observed in a study of regulatory T cells in long-lasting Graves disease. Building the TCR beta libraries relied on iRepertoire HTBI primers, and CDR3 regions underwent Arm-PCR. TCRdb itself ran the multiplex PCR reads through MiXCR, one entry per CDR3 protein. The top ten clones hold 20% to 25% of a sample with 420,000 or so distinct CDR3 sequences, 16% of them seen once. The study's findings and limits: The sample size was small, and this may have reduced accuracy.

About this clonotype itself: Antigen specificity is unknown. Since no conserved phenylalanine or tryptophan closes the CDR3, a read error is the likely cause.

Time point noted: newly diagnosed GD, antithyroid drugs for less than 3 months. After RNA was extracted from PBMCs, the TCR library was made from it. In germline, CDR1 is KGHDR, CDR2 SFDVKD. CDR3 size: 15 residues. The V and J ends lost 3 bases and 1 base respectively, with 8 bases between them. In addition, the sample was reused for a study of T cells in Graves' hyperthyroidism and ophthalmopathy. Per that study: Carried out on the TCR CDR3, a first-round RT-PCR used the HTBI primer set.

The chain combines TRBV24-1 with TRBJ2-2, with a possible D match to TRBD1 (6 bases). This TCR was sampled from a woman between 18 and 29 years old with Graves disease. The sample in question was peripheral blood mononuclear cells (PBMCs), obtained at new diagnosis, from a patient treated with antithyroid drugs. The CDR3 spells CATSDEDRNTGELFS. DNA for the CDR3: TGTGCCACCAGTGATGAGGACAGGAACACCGGGGAGCTGTTTTCT.